A single sample is the source of the 29 T cell receptor beta chains below, sequenced in a study of regulatory T cells in long-lasting Graves disease. Time point described: persistent/refractory GD, antithyroid drugs over 5 years with positive TRAb. TCR sequences were obtained from RNA taken from PBMCs. iRepertoire HTBI primers and Arm-PCR of CDR3 regions built TCR beta libraries. TCRdb analysed the multiplex PCR reads with MiXCR anew, one entry per CDR3 protein. The sample has a few hundred thousand distinct CDR3 sequences, more than 20% seen once. The material was peripheral blood mononuclear cells (PBMCs), obtained when the disease was refractory, from a patient treated with antithyroid drugs. The source of these receptors is a female donor with Graves disease.

The rearrangement uses TRBV6-5 and TRBJ2-1, with 14 nucleotides matching TRBD2. V lost 2 bases to trimming and J lost 7 bases; unmatched junction nucleotides: 13. CDR1 MNHEY and CDR2 SVGAGI come from the germline V gene. The CDR3 extends over 19 amino acids. The CDR3 nucleotides are TGTGCCAGCAGTTACGGGACTAGCGGGAGCCTCCCGGCGATGAATGAGCAGTTCTTC. Translated: CASSYGTSGSLPAMNEQFF.

The V gene is TRBV27, the J gene TRBJ2-7; D perhaps matches TRBD2 (5 bases). Trimming left V 6 bases short and J 2 bases short, with 8 bases between. The germline gives CDR1 MNHEY, CDR2 SMNVEV (reference sequence). This CDR3 comprises 12 residues. The CDR3 loop is CASRRAPYEQYF. For the CDR3, the DNA is TGTGCCAGCAGGAGGGCCCCCTACGAGCAGTACTTC.

V is TRBV29-1 and J is TRBJ2-7, with a weak D call TRBD2 (7 bases). V was clipped by 6 bases and J by 3 bases, with 15 bases between them. The germline CDR1 and CDR2 sequences are SQVTM and ANQGSEA. This CDR3 spans 13 amino acids. CDR3 DNA: TGCAGCGTGAAGGCGGGGGCTGGCTACGAGCAGTACTTC. Protein product: CSVKAGAGYEQYF.

This clonotype was counted ten times or more. This chain's CDR3 is CASNPTSGPGELFF. For the CDR3, the DNA is TGTGCCAGCAACCCGACTAGCGGGCCCGGGGAGCTGTTTTTT. The chain links TRBV2 to TRBJ2-2; 10 bases agree with TRBD2. This CDR3 has 14 amino acids. Germline trimming cut 7 bases from V and 6 bases from J; bases unmatched to any gene: 5. In germline, CDR1 is SNHLY, CDR2 FYNNEI.

This clonotype was found a few times. The chain recombines TRBV29-1 with TRBJ2-7; D ambiguous. V was clipped by 4 bases and J by 0 bases, with 7 bases between them. The CDR3 runs 12 residues. CDR1 and CDR2 from the germline V gene are SQVTM and ANQGSEA. CDR3 residues: CSVADSSYEQYF. The CDR3 DNA sequence: TGCAGCGTTGCGGATTCCTCCTACGAGCAGTACTTC.

The chain uses TRBV12-3 or TRBV12-4 and TRBJ2-1; D remains unclear. The length of the CDR3 is 16 residues. Trimming stripped 6 bases from V and 0 bases from J, with 15 bases between. For the CDR3, the DNA is TGTGCCAGCAGCTCTGCTCCTCCGAGCTCCTACAATGAGCAGTTCTTC. Amino acid sequence: CASSSAPPSSYNEQFF.

This clonotype was seen ten or more times. The chain carries TRBV5-4 and TRBJ2-5, with D possibly matching TRBD2 (6 bases). There are 14 residues in the CDR3. Germline V gene data show CDR1 as SGHNT and CDR2 as YYREEE (reference sequence). V gave up 10 bases and J gave up 5 bases, with 21 bases separating them. CDR3 coding DNA: TGTGCCTACGGGCTTGGGGCCGGAGGGGAGACCCAGTACTTC. This codes for CAYGLGAGGETQYF.

This clonotype was seen only a few times. This chain connects TRBV19 to TRBJ1-2; 8 bases agree with TRBD1. Germline V gives CDR1 LNHDA, CDR2 SQIVND (reference sequence). The V segment lost 6 bases and the J segment 6 bases; nucleotides outside the gene matches: 6. The CDR3 length is 13 residues. The CDR3 sequence is CASRRTGTDGYTF. The CDR3 DNA is TGTGCCAGTAGGCGGACAGGGACCGATGGCTACACCTTC.

The chain joins TRBV7-3 to TRBJ2-7; no clear D gene. Trimming took off 4 bases at V and 6 bases at J, with 31 bases between the two ends. CDR1 and CDR2 (germline): SGHTA, FQGTGA. The CDR3 totals 19 residues. The CDR3 sequence is CASSSPTHPGTLRGREQYF. As DNA, the CDR3 is TGTGCCAGCAGCTCCCCGACCCACCCAGGAACTCTAAGAGGCCGCGAGCAGTACTTC.

J is TRBJ1-1 and V is TRBV30, with a possible D match to TRBD1 (6 bases). CDR1 and CDR2 from the germline V gene are GTSNPN and SVGIG (reference sequence). This CDR3 contains 13 residues. V was pared by 5 bases and J by 4 bases, with 14 bases between. The CDR3 DNA is TGTGCCTGGGGCGGGGGCGGTAGCACTGAAGCTTTCTTT. Translated: CAWGGGGSTEAFF.

This clonotype occurred a few times. The genes are TRBV19 and TRBJ1-5, with D perhaps matching TRBD1 (6 bases). The germline V and J ends were trimmed by 6 bases and 0 bases, with 12 bases remaining between them. CDR1 is LNHDA and CDR2 is SQIVND in the germline V gene (reference sequence). The CDR3 has 15 residues. CDR3 sequence: CASRVGQTSNQPQHF. The CDR3 region has the DNA TGTGCCAGTAGAGTCGGACAGACTAGCAATCAGCCCCAGCATTTT. The full variable domain, in which reference TRBV19 and TRBJ1-5 provide the parts outside the CDR3, is DGGITQSPKYLFRKEGQNVTLSCEQNLNHDAMYWYRQDPGQGLRLIYYSQIVNDFQKGDIAEGYSVSREKKESFPLTVTSAQKNPTAFYLCASRVGQTSNQPQHFGDGTRLSIL.

In its sample, this clonotype was seen many times. This rearrangement joins TRBV28 to TRBJ2-7, with no clear D. Trimming removed 10 bases at V and 0 bases at J, with 13 bases between. Germline values: CDR1 MDHEN, CDR2 SYDVKM. This CDR3 region has 13 residues. The CDR3 DNA reads TGTGCCACCAAAGCTCGCGGCTCCTACGAGCAGTACTTC. This sequence encodes CATKARGSYEQYF.

The sample holds a few counts of this clonotype. The chain links TRBV28 to TRBJ1-5; 7 nucleotides line up with TRBD1. Germline trimming cut 5 bases from V and 4 bases from J; bases unmatched to any gene: 8. The V gene's germline CDR1 is MDHEN and CDR2 SYDVKM. The CDR3 is 15 amino acids. The CDR3 DNA is TGTGCCAGCAGTCCCCCGGACAGGAAGAATCAGCCCCAGCATTTT. Its protein is CASSPPDRKNQPQHF.

This clonotype was seen a handful of times. V usage is TRBV6-2 or TRBV6-3 and J usage is TRBJ2-7; perhaps TRBD2 as D (6 bases). Deletions cut 2 bases from V and 5 bases from J, with 10 bases between. CDR3 length: 13 amino acids. Germline V gene data show CDR1 as MNHEY and CDR2 as SVGEGT. As DNA, the CDR3 is TGTGCCAGCAGTTACGGGAGACTAGACGAGCAGTACTTC. Residues: CASSYGRLDEQYF.

The chain joins TRBV20-1 to TRBJ2-2, with D perhaps TRBD1 (6 bases). The CDR3 covers 15 residues. Looked up from germline, CDR1 is DFQATT and CDR2 is SNEGSKA (reference sequence). Trimming cost V 1 base and J 8 bases, with 17 bases left between them. The CDR3 is CSARGSRQAGGELFF. The CDR3 DNA reads TGCAGTGCTAGAGGGTCCCGACAGGCAGGGGGGGAGCTGTTTTTT.

V is TRBV19 and J is TRBJ2-7; maybe TRBD1 (5 bases). CDR1 and CDR2 from the germline V gene are LNHDA and SQIVND (reference sequence). Trimming stripped 6 bases from V and 2 bases from J, with 11 bases between. This CDR3 is built from 13 residues. This CDR3 is CASSSGHAYEQYF. In DNA form, the CDR3 reads TGTGCCAGTAGCAGTGGACATGCCTACGAGCAGTACTTC.

This chain joins TRBV5-5 and TRBJ2-3; D ambiguous. V was pared by 6 bases and J by 0 bases, with 14 bases between. The CDR3 length is 15 residues. Germline CDR1 and CDR2: SGHKS and YYEKEE (reference sequence). The CDR3 sequence: CASKKGPGSTDTQYF. CDR3 bases: TGTGCCAGCAAGAAAGGCCCTGGTAGCACAGATACGCAGTATTTT.

This clonotype occurred many times. The DNA of the CDR3 is TGTGCCAGCAGTTTAAGCACAGGGAAGTATGAGACCCAGTACTTC. This sequence encodes CASSLSTGKYETQYF. This chain connects TRBV12-3 or TRBV12-4 to TRBJ2-5; TRBD1 might be the D (6 bases). Trimming removed 2 bases at V and 5 bases at J, with 15 bases between. CDR3 size: 15 residues.

In this sample, this clonotype turned up many times. The rearrangement joins TRBV7-2 to TRBJ2-1; D gene uncertain. The V gene's germline CDR1 is SGHTA and CDR2 FQGNSA. The CDR3 is 13 residues long. V lost 0 bases to trimming and J lost 10 bases, with 10 bases between them. In DNA, the CDR3 is TGTGCCAGCAGCTTAGCGAGAGCGTTAGAGCAGTTCTTC. Amino acid sequence: CASSLARALEQFF.

This clonotype was detected only a few times. The V call is TRBV7-2, the J call TRBJ1-1; D unresolved. This CDR3 has 14 amino acids. CDR1 and CDR2 from the germline V gene are SGHTA and FQGNSA. The V and J ends lost 2 bases and 4 bases respectively, with 11 bases between them. In DNA form, the CDR3 reads TGTGCCAGCAGCTTAAAGGTTTTTGGCACTGAAGCTTTCTTT. Translating gives CASSLKVFGTEAFF.

This clonotype occurred many times. The gene calls are TRBV7-2 and TRBJ2-5; D may be TRBD2 (5 bases). The CDR3 loop spans 16 amino acids. Per the germline V gene, CDR1 is SGHTA and CDR2 is FQGNSA. The ends were cut back, 0 bases at V and 3 bases at J, with 14 bases in the middle. Here the CDR3 reads CASSLATRMREETQYF. CDR3 DNA: TGTGCCAGCAGCTTAGCGACGCGGATGAGGGAAGAGACCCAGTACTTC.

CDR3: CASSQDDRARRTEAFF. The CDR3 nucleotides are TGTGCCAGCAGCCAAGATGATCGGGCCCGGCGGACTGAAGCTTTCTTT. The rearrangement uses TRBV14 and TRBJ1-1; D remains unclear. V lost 0 bases and J lost 5, with 16 bases in between. The germline V gene encodes CDR1 SGHDN and CDR2 FVKESK. This CDR3 region has 16 residues.

This clonotype showed up just a few times. CDR3 sequence (DNA): TGTGCCACCAGCACCCCTGGGCAGCCCCAGCATTTT. Residues: CATSTPGQPQHF. This rearrangement joins TRBV15 to TRBJ1-5; no reliable D call. The CDR3 extends over 12 amino acids. The germline gives CDR1 LNHNV, CDR2 YYDKDF (reference sequence). V gave up 4 bases and J gave up 7 bases, with 8 bases separating them.

The sample holds many counts of this clonotype. The V call is TRBV28, the J call TRBJ1-2; D gene ambiguous. Germline V gene sequence: CDR1 MDHEN, CDR2 SYDVKM. Trimming removed 3 bases at V and 1 base at J, with 12 bases between. The CDR3 runs 15 residues. The CDR3, as DNA: TGTGCCAGCAGTTTGGAAGTAGGTCTTAACTATGGCTACACCTTC. It yields the protein CASSLEVGLNYGYTF.

The chain joins TRBV6-2 or TRBV6-3 to TRBJ1-5; D possibly corresponds to TRBD1 (5 bases). The V gene's germline CDR1 is MNHEY and CDR2 SVGEGT. The ends were cut back, 4 bases at V and 7 bases at J, with 26 bases in the middle. The CDR3 covers 18 residues. CDR3 loop: CASSSTGAEFPRAQPQHF. DNA for the CDR3: TGTGCCAGCAGTTCCACCGGGGCAGAGTTTCCGAGGGCCCAGCCCCAGCATTTT.

The chain carries TRBV18 and TRBJ2-1; D may be TRBD1 (7 bases). V was trimmed by 3 bases and J by 0 bases, leaving 15 bases between them. Germline CDR1 is KGHSH and CDR2 is LQKENI. The CDR3 totals 17 residues. The CDR3 sequence: CASSPSEGAHSYNEQFF. The CDR3 nucleotides read TGTGCCAGCTCACCCTCGGAGGGGGCCCACTCCTACAATGAGCAGTTCTTC.

Comments on this clonotype: The final CDR3 position lacks the conserved phenylalanine or tryptophan, pointing to a likely read error. This chain uses TRBV11-2 with TRBJ1-2; D gene ambiguous. V lost 3 bases to trimming and J lost 3 bases, with 2 bases between them. Germline assignment: CDR1 SGHAT and CDR2 FQNNGV. This CDR3 contains 11 residues. The CDR3 sequence: CASSFDYGYTL. The CDR3 DNA follows: TGTGCCAGCAGCTTTGACTATGGCTACACCCTC.

This clonotype was recorded at least ten times. The chain is built from TRBV6-1 and TRBJ1-5; 8 bases map to TRBD1. Germline trimming cut 11 bases from V and 7 bases from J; bases unmatched to any gene: 10. CDR3 length equals 13 residues. CDR1 MNHNS and CDR2 SASEGT come from the germline V gene. The CDR3 DNA follows: TGTGCCGAATCAGGGGGCGGTGGGCAGCCCCAGCATTTT. It specifies CAESGGGGQPQHF.

This clonotype was seen only a few times. The CDR3 DNA is TGTGCCAGCAGTACACCTCGCAAAATTGGCCGGCACGAGCAGTACTTC. This codes for CASSTPRKIGRHEQYF. This rearrangement joins TRBV27 to TRBJ2-7; no definite D call. V was trimmed by 5 bases and J by 5 bases, leaving 22 bases between them. This CDR3 is built from 16 residues. Germline V lookup: CDR1 MNHEY, CDR2 SMNVEV (reference sequence).